The sequence of this TCR beta chain was determined in a study of CD8+ T cells in alopecia areata. Study-wide points: Association of baseline CD8+ expansion with response is uncertain owing to one nonresponder. Scalp sample data also include resident alphabeta T cells from normal skin.

The germline gives CDR1 GTSNPN, CDR2 SVGIG (reference sequence). With V trimmed by 2 bases and J by 5 bases, 5 bases remained unmatched. This CDR3 is 15 amino acids long. Worth noting for this clone: The antigen remains undetermined.

Isolated RNA was reverse transcribed into cDNA used as the sequencing template. Here immunoSEQ multiplex PCR was the method, and the copy in TCRdb shows in-frame clones only, minus some. The sample carries about 210,000 clones, roughly 56% recorded once. Stated treatment: oral pan-JAK inhibitor, 5-10 mg twice daily. The V gene is TRBV30, the J gene TRBJ2-2; TRBD2 matches 10 bases. This sequence was found in a human donor with alopecia areata. Material: CD4+ T cells sorted from blood, obtained at week 4, from a patient treated with tofacitinib. CDR3 residues: CAWSPLAGVTGELFF. In DNA form, the CDR3 reads TGTGCCTGGAGTCCGCTAGCGGGGGTTACCGGGGAGCTGTTTTTT.